This TCR beta chain comes out of a study of blood T cell repertoires in COVID-19. Turning to the study itself: PBMCs, B-cell-depleted T cells, or T cells provided the cDNA or gDNA that made up the material.

The participants were between about 18 and 90 years old and came from fewer than 25 US areas. Cohort assignment relied on participant-reported clinical history. V shed 4 bases and J 1 base; nucleotides not matched to a gene: 4. Germline CDR1 reads SGHRS; CDR2 reads YFSETQ. The CDR3 is 14 residues long. Profiled with immunoSEQ multiplex PCR; TCRdb holds only in-frame clones, not every one. The table lists hundreds of thousands of clones, more than 75% of them singletons. This sequence originates from a man in his forties in a cohort exposed to, infected with or recovered from COVID-19 (not recorded which). The V and J genes are TRBV5-1 and TRBJ1-1; 7 positions agree with TRBD1. Sequencing was carried out using PBMCs or T cells enriched from blood (not recorded which). The CDR3 DNA reads TGCGCCAGCAGCCAGTGGACAGGGAACACTGAAGCTTTCTTT. This sequence encodes CASSQWTGNTEAFF.